These 9 T cell receptor beta chains share one sample of origin, sequenced in a study of response to subunit inactivated influenza vaccine. Each CDR3 protein is one row after TCRdb ran MiXCR on the RT-PCR reads. The repertoire holds fewer than 600,000 distinct CDR3 sequences, with more than 7% as singletons. The source was PBMCs from blood, collected less than 30 months after vaccination. All receptors derive from a man between 50 and 75 years old who received an inactivated influenza vaccine.

This clonotype was counted at least ten times. The chain has TRBV24-1 and TRBJ2-1; 7 positions agree with TRBD1. V dropped 0 bases and J dropped 8; count of bases not matched to a gene: 3. The CDR3 is 14 residues long. Looked up from germline, CDR1 is KGHDR and CDR2 is SFDVKD. The CDR3 region is CATSDLTGDDEQFF. CDR3 nucleotide sequence: TGTGCCACCAGTGATTTGACAGGGGACGATGAGCAGTTCTTC.

The chain couples TRBV3-1 to TRBJ2-7, with unresolved D. CDR3 length: 15 residues. Per germline, CDR1 LGHDT and CDR2 YNNKEL (reference sequence). V gave up 1 base and J gave up 4 bases, with 14 bases separating them. CDR3 nucleotide sequence: TGTGCCAGCAGCCAAGTCCTCATATCTAAGTACGAGCAGTACTTC. This translates into CASSQVLISKYEQYF.

This clonotype came up many times. The chain has TRBV12-5 and TRBJ2-1; 12 bases align to TRBD2. Germline CDR1 is LGHNT and CDR2 is FRNRAP. The ends lost 6 bases at V and 8 bases at J; junction bases unmatched: 5. CDR3 length: 14 amino acids. This CDR3 is CASGTTSGGDEQFF. The CDR3 DNA is TGTGCTAGTGGCACGACTAGCGGGGGAGATGAGCAGTTCTTC.

This clonotype was counted only a few times. This sequence joins TRBV15 and TRBJ2-1; the match to TRBD2 covers 8 bases. The CDR3 consists of 16 residues. The V and J ends lost 0 bases and 4 bases, in that order; junction bases with no gene match: 5. Germline V gene data show CDR1 as LNHNV and CDR2 as YYDKDF (reference sequence). The chain's CDR3 is CATSRDKRGTYNEQFF. CDR3 sequence (DNA): TGTGCCACCAGCAGAGATAAGCGGGGGACTTACAATGAGCAGTTCTTC. Supplemented by reference TRBV15 and TRBJ2-1, the full variable domain reads DAMVIQNPRYQVTQFGKPVTLSCSQTLNHNVMYWYQQKSSQAPKLLFHYYDKDFNNEADTPDNFQSRRPNTSFCFLDIRSPGLGDTAMYLCATSRDKRGTYNEQFFGPGTRLTVL.

This clonotype has ten or more counts. The chain links TRBV12-3 or TRBV12-4 to TRBJ1-4; D possibly corresponds to TRBD1 (5 bases). This CDR3 spans 15 amino acids. V lost 0 bases and J 8 bases, leaving 13 bases between the germline ends. The CDR3, as DNA: TGTGCCAGCAGTTTAGCGTATGATCCAGGGGAAAAACTGTTTTTT. Its protein is CASSLAYDPGEKLFF.

This clonotype was detected only a few times. The J gene is TRBJ1-5, the V gene TRBV25-1; D is perhaps TRBD1 (6 bases). The CDR3 totals 15 residues. The V gene lost 8 bases and the J gene lost 5 bases, with 19 bases spanning the gap. CDR1 and CDR2 (germline): MGHDK, SYGVNS. CDR3 sequence reads: CASGGQGRGHQPQHF. The CDR3 DNA sequence: TGTGCCAGCGGAGGCCAGGGGAGAGGTCATCAGCCCCAGCATTTT.

J is TRBJ2-7 and V is TRBV20-1; weak D call: TRBD1 (6 bases). The germline gives CDR1 DFQATT, CDR2 SNEGSKA (reference sequence). V was trimmed by 2 bases and J by 2 bases, leaving 22 bases between them. The CDR3 runs to 17 residues. CDR3 in DNA: TGCAGTGCTAGACAGACAGGAAGGGTTGGTAATGCCTACGAGCAGTACTTC. Residues: CSARQTGRVGNAYEQYF.

The J gene is TRBJ1-1, the V gene TRBV18, with a tentative D call TRBD1 (5 bases). The V gene lost 4 bases and the J gene lost 0 bases, with 12 bases spanning the gap. The CDR3 runs 15 residues. CDR1 and CDR2 (germline): KGHSH, LQKENI. CDR3 coding DNA: TGTGCCAGCTCACGGGGCGGCCCCATGAACACTGAAGCTTTCTTT. As protein: CASSRGGPMNTEAFF.

This clonotype was observed many times. The chain links TRBV18 to TRBJ1-1, with D tentatively TRBD1 (6 bases). CDR3 size: 15 residues. CDR1 and CDR2 (germline): KGHSH, LQKENI. V dropped 4 bases and J dropped 0 bases, with 12 bases sitting between them. CDR3 DNA sequence: TGTGCCAGCTCACTCGAGGGGGTACTGAACACTGAAGCTTTCTTT. Translating it yields CASSLEGVLNTEAFF.